Below are 30 T cell receptor beta chains sequenced from a single sample in a study of cytomegalovirus exposure and HLA in healthy donors. Amplification used 60 Vbeta primers and 13 Jbeta primers. Sequencing used immunoSEQ multiplex PCR; TCRdb keeps in-frame clones, though not all of them. The sample holds over 100,000 clones, nearly 70% seen once. The specimen was PBMCs. These receptors all come from a woman aged 70-85 years in good health and CMV-seropositive.

The chain uses TRBV19 and TRBJ1-2, with TRBD1 matching 7 bases. Losses at the gene ends were 9 bases for V and 6 bases for J; bases not matched to a gene: 13. Germline assignment: CDR1 LNHDA and CDR2 SQIVND (reference sequence). The CDR3 is 14 residues long. CDR3 nucleotides: TGTGCCAGCAAAAAGGGGGCTTGGGAAAATGGCTACACCTTC. Amino acids: CASKKGAWENGYTF.

This clone appeared a few times. V usage is TRBV2 and J usage is TRBJ1-1, with 10 bases that match TRBD1. J lost 6 bases, V lost 1 base, and 2 bases had no gene match. CDR3 size: 14 residues. Germline V lookup: CDR1 SNHLY, CDR2 FYNNEI. The CDR3 sequence is CASSEGGTGAEAFF. CDR3 DNA: TGTGCCAGCAGTGAAGGAGGGACAGGGGCTGAAGCTTTCTTT.

CDR3 region: CASSAGIDTQYF. The DNA of the CDR3 is TGTGCCAGCTCTGCGGGGATAGATACGCAGTATTTT. The rearrangement uses TRBV2 and TRBJ2-3; D possibly corresponds to TRBD2 (6 bases). The germline gives CDR1 SNHLY, CDR2 FYNNEI. Between the trimmed V and J ends, which lost 8 bases and 5 bases, there was a span of 11 bases. This CDR3 has 12 amino acids.

The CDR3 spells CASGPPQGGANVLTF. The CDR3 DNA reads TGTGCTAGTGGCCCCCCCCAGGGGGGGGCCAACGTCCTGACTTTC. This sequence joins TRBV12-5 and TRBJ2-6; tentative D call: TRBD1 (6 bases). The CDR3 has 15 amino acids. Trimming removed 6 bases from V and 4 bases from J, with 13 bases in between. Germline values: CDR1 LGHNT, CDR2 FRNRAP.

The chain employs TRBV27 and TRBJ1-3, with D perhaps TRBD1 (5 bases). The CDR3 is 16 residues long. Germline loops: CDR1 MNHEY, CDR2 SMNVEV (reference sequence). Trimming removed 4 bases from V and 0 bases from J, with 13 bases in between. Written as DNA, the CDR3 is TGTGCCAGCAGTTCTACGGACATCAGCTCTGGAAACACCATATATTTT. It translates to CASSSTDISSGNTIYF.

The chain links TRBV6-6 to TRBJ2-2; 8 bases line up with TRBD2. Losses at the gene ends were 11 bases for V and 4 bases for J; bases not matched to a gene: 12. This CDR3 comprises 15 residues. The germline gives CDR1 MNHNY, CDR2 SVGAGI (reference sequence). The CDR3 spells CAAKKGLVVTGELFF. The CDR3 nucleotides are TGTGCCGCCAAGAAGGGACTAGTAGTCACCGGGGAGCTGTTTTTT.

The rearrangement links TRBV18 to TRBJ2-5; D remains unclear. Germline V gives CDR1 KGHSH, CDR2 LQKENI. The CDR3 totals 14 residues. The V gene lost 0 bases and the J gene lost 5 bases, with 10 bases spanning the gap. The CDR3: CASSPPVAKETQYF. The CDR3 DNA reads as TGTGCCAGCTCACCACCGGTGGCAAAGGAGACCCAGTACTTC.

The chain has TRBV5-1 and TRBJ2-7; 7 nucleotides align to TRBD1. This CDR3 is 14 amino acids long. CDR1 is SGHRS, CDR2 YFSETQ, per germline. J lost 5 bases, V lost 2 bases, and 7 bases had no gene match. Here the CDR3 reads CASSFGTVNDEQYF. CDR3 nucleotides: TGCGCCAGCAGCTTCGGGACAGTAAACGACGAGCAGTACTTC.

The chain joins TRBV10-3 to TRBJ1-1; 7 nucleotides agree with TRBD1. V was pared by 7 bases and J by 0 bases, with 5 bases of the junction left unmatched. This CDR3 is built from 14 residues. The germline CDR1 and CDR2 sequences are ENHRY and SYGVKD. CDR3 in DNA: TGTGCCATCAACCCTACAGGGGTGAACACTGAAGCTTTCTTT. This codes for CAINPTGVNTEAFF.

Worth noting for this clone: Different DNA sequences within this sample yield the same CDR3. J is TRBJ2-2 and V is TRBV7-2, with 8 bases that match TRBD1. The V segment lost 4 bases and the J segment 1 base; nucleotides outside the gene matches: 2. The CDR3 has 15 amino acids. CDR1 is SGHTA and CDR2 is FQGNSA in the germline V gene. The CDR3 nucleotides are TGTGCCAGCAGCTCAGGGGGCGTGAACACCGGGGAGCTGTTTTTT. Its translation is CASSSGGVNTGELFF. Full variable domain (outside the CDR3, taken from reference TRBV7-2 and TRBJ2-2): GAGVSQSPSNKVTEKGKDVELRCDPISGHTALYWYRQSLGQGLEFLIYFQGNSAPDKSGLPSDRFSAERTGGSVSTLTIQRTQQEDSAVYLCASSSGGVNTGELFFGEGSRLTVL.

V and J are TRBV9 and TRBJ2-3, with D uncertain. Germline V CDR1 and CDR2: SGDLS, YYNGEE. This CDR3 comprises 14 residues. Trimming removed 0 bases from V and 2 bases from J, with 7 bases in between. CDR3 in DNA: TGTGCCAGCAGCGTAGGGCGGTTCACAGATACGCAGTATTTT. Its translation: CASSVGRFTDTQYF.

The chain has TRBV10-3 and TRBJ1-1; 9 positions match TRBD1. V was clipped by 0 bases and J by 3 bases; unmatched bases: 8. Per germline, CDR1 ENHRY and CDR2 SYGVKD. This CDR3 is built from 17 residues. The CDR3 DNA sequence: TGTGCCATCAGTGAGTCGACAGGGGGTGTTAAGGACACTGAAGCTTTCTTT. It encodes CAISESTGGVKDTEAFF.

CDR3 protein: CASSTRAWTSGGSDTQYF. The CDR3 region has the DNA TGTGCCAGCAGCACCCGCGCCTGGACTAGCGGGGGGTCAGATACGCAGTATTTT. The V call is TRBV7-9, the J call TRBJ2-3; 14 positions match TRBD2. After removal of 5 bases from V and 4 bases from J, the junction contained 11 bases not matched to a gene. CDR3 length: 18 amino acids. The V gene's germline CDR1 is SEHNR and CDR2 FQNEAQ (reference sequence).

This clone was seen only once. The V call is TRBV10-3, the J call TRBJ1-2; 8 bases are shared with TRBD1. V shed 10 bases, J shed 5 bases, and the junction held 6 bases outside the gene matches. In germline, CDR1 is ENHRY, CDR2 SYGVKD. There are 12 residues in the CDR3. The CDR3 bases are TGTGCCAGCGGACAGGGACAATATGGCTACACCTTC. Translating gives CASGQGQYGYTF.

In its sample, this clone was seen a few times. The rearrangement joins TRBV29-1 to TRBJ1-1; 12 positions agree with TRBD1. The CDR3 has 16 amino acids. The germline V gene has CDR1 SQVTM and CDR2 ANQGSEA. The CDR3 region is CNLGDRGRLMNTEAFF. The CDR3 nucleotides are TGCAACCTGGGGGACAGGGGGCGATTAATGAACACTGAAGCTTTCTTT.

Note on this clone: The sample contains more than one DNA sequence encoding this CDR3. The chain uses TRBV10-3 and TRBJ1-5; no clear D gene. This CDR3 is built from 15 residues. V lost 3 bases and J 0 bases, leaving 9 bases between the germline ends. Germline CDR1 reads ENHRY; CDR2 reads SYGVKD. The CDR3 loop is CAISDPGYSNQPQHF. In DNA, the CDR3 is TGTGCCATCAGTGACCCGGGGTATAGCAATCAGCCCCAGCATTTT.

The V call is TRBV6-1, the J call TRBJ1-5; possible D gene TRBD1, 5 bases. Germline V CDR1 and CDR2: MNHNS, SASEGT. V shed 4 bases and J shed 5 bases, with 15 bases lying between them. This CDR3 comprises 15 residues. The CDR3 is CASSGGTQVDQPQHF. For the CDR3, the DNA is TGTGCCAGCAGTGGCGGGACTCAGGTGGATCAGCCCCAGCATTTT.

V usage is TRBV7-2 and J usage is TRBJ2-2, with 10 positions matching TRBD1. The CDR3 consists of 17 residues. Unmatched junction bases numbered 8, after V lost 1 base and J lost 6 bases. CDR1 is SGHTA, CDR2 FQGNSA, per germline. The chain's CDR3 is CASSLDADRGSAGELFF. Here the CDR3 DNA reads TGTGCCAGCAGCTTAGACGCGGACAGGGGGTCGGCCGGGGAGCTGTTTTTT.

The V gene is TRBV10-3, the J gene TRBJ1-1, with 8 bases matching TRBD1. This CDR3 comprises 16 residues. J lost 4 bases, V lost 2 bases, and 9 bases had no gene match. CDR1 and CDR2 (germline): ENHRY, SYGVKD. The CDR3 nucleotides are TGTGCCATCAGTGAGCTGCAGGGGGCGGGTAGCACTGAAGCTTTCTTT. As protein: CAISELQGAGSTEAFF.

The sample holds a few counts of this clone. This chain links TRBV30 with TRBJ2-2; D gene uncertain. This CDR3 comprises 13 residues. Trimming left V 4 bases short and J 0 bases short, with 6 bases between. Germline V gives CDR1 GTSNPN, CDR2 SVGIG (reference sequence). The CDR3 region has the DNA TGTGCCTGGACTCCAGCGAACACCGGGGAGCTGTTTTTT. Amino acids: CAWTPANTGELFF.

This clone appeared once. The rearrangement uses TRBV4-3 and TRBJ2-5; the match to TRBD1 covers 7 bases. This CDR3 contains 16 residues. Trimming removed 4 bases from V and 5 bases from J; junction bases left unmatched: 13. In germline, CDR1 is LGHNA, CDR2 YSLEER. Here the CDR3 reads CASSPNRDSPTETQYF. CDR3 nucleotide sequence: TGCGCCAGCAGCCCAAATCGGGACAGCCCCACGGAGACCCAGTACTTC.

This clone was picked up a small number of times. The chain combines TRBV29-1 with TRBJ1-5, with a tentative D call TRBD1 (6 bases). This CDR3 comprises 13 residues. The germline V gene encodes CDR1 SQVTM and CDR2 ANQGSEA. The ends were cut back, 8 bases at V and 6 bases at J, with 17 bases in the middle. The CDR3, as DNA: TGCAGCTACTCGGGGGGGCTCGCTCAGCCCCAGCATTTT. Translating gives CSYSGGLAQPQHF.

A note on this clone: Other DNA sequences from this sample encode an identical CDR3 as well. This sequence joins TRBV30 and TRBJ2-3, with a tentative D call TRBD2 (5 bases). Germline values: CDR1 GTSNPN, CDR2 SVGIG (reference sequence). There are 14 residues in the CDR3. Trimming stripped 3 bases from V and 0 bases from J, with 10 bases between. CDR3 residues: CAWSPGFSTDTQYF. CDR3 nucleotides: TGTGCCTGGAGCCCGGGGTTTAGCACAGATACGCAGTATTTT.

This rearrangement joins TRBV7-2 to TRBJ2-1, with D tentatively TRBD1 (7 bases). V was cut by 5 bases and J by 5 bases, with 19 bases left in between. The CDR3 runs to 16 residues. The germline V gene encodes CDR1 SGHTA and CDR2 FQGNSA. CDR3 amino acids: CASSGRQGGWDNEQFF. DNA for the CDR3: TGTGCCAGCAGCGGTCGACAGGGAGGTTGGGACAATGAGCAGTTCTTC.

Here the CDR3 DNA reads TGTGCCAGCAGCAAAGATCGGGACAGTTACGATCAGCCCCAGCATTTT. It translates to CASSKDRDSYDQPQHF. This chain links TRBV21-1 with TRBJ1-5; the table's D call, TRBD1, has no DNA check behind it. TRBV21-1 is tagged as a pseudogene. CDR3 length: 16 residues.

The chain uses TRBV30 and TRBJ2-6; D gene ambiguous. Trimming took 4 bases from V and 2 from J, leaving 6 bases between them. The CDR3 contains 13 residues. Germline CDR1 GTSNPN, CDR2 SVGIG (reference sequence). CDR3 DNA sequence: TGTGCCTGGACCTTAACTGGGGCCAACGTCCTGACTTTC. Protein sequence: CAWTLTGANVLTF.

This rearrangement joins TRBV14 to TRBJ2-7, with D unclear. This CDR3 is built from 14 residues. CDR1 is SGHDN, CDR2 FVKESK, per germline. With 2 bases removed from V and 3 bases from J, the gap between germline ends came to 11 bases. The CDR3 nucleotides are TGTGCCAGCAGCCAACTTCCTAGAGACTACGAGCAGTACTTC. This gives the protein CASSQLPRDYEQYF.

This clone was detected only a few times. CDR3 coding DNA: TGTGCCAGCAGTTTAACCGGGGAGCATGGCTACACCTTC. It codes for CASSLTGEHGYTF. The V and J genes are TRBV7-2 and TRBJ1-2; D uncertain. The CDR3 is 13 amino acids. The germline CDR1 and CDR2 sequences are SGHTA and FQGNSA. Between the trimmed V and J ends, which lost 6 bases and 6 bases, there was a span of 14 bases.

The chain has TRBV5-1 and TRBJ1-2; D unclear. The V gene lost 4 bases and the J gene lost 7 bases, with 17 bases spanning the gap. CDR1 SGHRS and CDR2 YFSETQ come from the germline V gene. The CDR3 covers 14 residues. The CDR3 sequence is CASSQLTGPGGYTF. DNA for the CDR3: TGCGCCAGCAGCCAACTTACGGGTCCGGGTGGCTACACCTTC.

The chain recombines TRBV4-1 with TRBJ2-7; 9 nucleotides align to TRBD2. The CDR3 loop spans 15 amino acids. The V segment lost 3 bases and the J segment 2 bases; nucleotides outside the gene matches: 5. Germline V gene data show CDR1 as MGHRA and CDR2 as YSYEKL. CDR3: CASSQSGRTTYEQYF. CDR3 DNA sequence: TGCGCCAGCAGCCAGAGCGGGAGGACCACCTACGAGCAGTACTTC.